This T cell receptor (beta chain) was captured in a study of chronic HIV infection and antiretroviral therapy. This clonotype was recorded a few times. Germline values: CDR1 SQVTM, CDR2 ANQGSEA. The CDR3 has 13 residues. The V and J ends lost 1 base and 4 bases respectively, with 8 bases between them. TCRdb recomputed calls from the 5' RACE reads with MiXCR, one row per CDR3 protein. The sample records about 38,000 distinct CDR3 sequences, 7% to 10% being singletons. The chain links TRBV29-1 to TRBJ1-5; no firm D call. Material: peripheral blood. The clonotype was recovered from an adult who had HIV and had not received antiretroviral therapy, or was an uninfected healthy control (not recorded which). CDR3 DNA: TGCAGCGTTGAAGTGGCATCGAATCAGCCCCAGCATTTT. Its translation: CSVEVASNQPQHF.